This T cell receptor beta chain was sequenced for a study of T cells after posttransplantation cyclophosphamide. Treatment was busulfan-fludarabine conditioning, a marrow graft, and cyclophosphamide on days +3 and +4. Study results and limitations: Donor CD8+ memory clones often dominated recipient blood repertoires at later times.

The repertoire was sequenced with immunoSEQ multiplex PCR; TCRdb's copy has only in-frame clones and lacks some. This sample has fewer than 25,000 clones, with 85% to 90% found just once. With regard to this clone: Its matching antigen is unknown.

CDR1 is SGHRS and CDR2 is YFSETQ in the germline V gene. The CDR3 is 17 amino acids. Unmatched junction bases numbered 5, after V lost 0 bases and J lost 2 bases. The input for sequencing was PBMCs, taken after allogeneic stem cell transplant with posttransplant cyclophosphamide. The sequence came from a female patient in her 30s who received an allogeneic stem cell transplant from an unrelated donor, was CMV-positive, and had no GVHD. Some of the T cells may derive from the graft donor. The chain couples TRBV5-1 to TRBJ1-5, with 10 nucleotides matching TRBD1. The CDR3 sequence: CASSLGTGGGGNQPQHF. Here the CDR3 DNA reads TGCGCCAGCAGCTTGGGGACAGGGGGAGGTGGCAATCAGCCCCAGCATTTT.